Included here is one TCR beta chain sequence, with context. Its specificity is not known. Trimming cost V 11 bases and J 4 bases, with 18 bases left between them. This CDR3 region has 14 residues. Germline CDR1 and CDR2: SEHNR and FQNEAQ (reference sequence). With the ViraFEST assay, the study expanded antigen-specific CD4+ T cells using viral peptide pools, then sequenced them. Subsequent to a culture period of under twelve days, CD4+ T cells were isolated. Two doses of BNT162b2 or mRNA-1273 vaccine were administered to participants. Here immunoSEQ multiplex PCR was the method, and the copy in TCRdb shows in-frame clones only, minus some. The repertoire holds under 85,000 clones, with roughly 73% as singletons. The data belong to a study of vaccination effects on CD4 cells after COVID-19.

This clonotype was obtained from a human donor who received a COVID-19 vaccine. The chain links TRBV7-9 to TRBJ1-5; D is ambiguous. Specimen: CD4+ T cells from PBMCs cultured with HCoV-OC43 spike peptides, collected after COVID-19 vaccination. The subset denotes: HCoV-OC43 spike overlapping peptide pool stimulation. In DNA, the CDR3 is TGTGCCGGATCAGACAAAACACCTAATCAGCCCCAGCATTTT. The encoded protein is CAGSDKTPNQPQHF.